These T cell receptor beta chains were read from a single sample in a study of early T cells in non-severe SARS-CoV-2 infection. TCRdb called the 5' RACE reads again in MiXCR, with one record for every CDR3 protein. Here the sample spans about 70,000 distinct CDR3 sequences, roughly 4.7% being singletons. The source material was whole blood, sampled at baseline. The receptors stem from an adult who was a healthcare worker with PCR-confirmed SARS-CoV-2 infection or an uninfected control (not recorded which). The CDR3 runs from the conserved cysteine through the conserved F or W. Fields, in order: J gene, D gene, clone size, CDR3 length, V gene, CDR3 protein, CDR3 DNA. D genes are given only for firm matches. Part of the rows lack a size; the others show once, few, many or a class for expanded clones.

TRBJ2-5,NA,few,14,TRBV6-5,CASSLRDPKETQYF,TGTGCCAGCAGCCTCCGGGACCCCAAAGAGACCCAGTACTTC
TRBJ2-5,NA,many,17,TRBV12-3/TRBV12-4,CASSLTRWKGLEETQYF,TGTGCCAGCAGTTTAACTCGGTGGAAGGGACTTGAAGAGACCCAGTACTTC
TRBJ1-2,TRBD1,NA,15,TRBV29-1,CSVSRINGGGSGYTF,TGCAGCGTCTCCCGGATAAATGGAGGGGGCAGTGGCTACACCTTC
TRBJ1-6,NA,few,14,TRBV2,CASRRTVVNSPLHF,TGTGCCAGCCGCAGGACAGTCGTAAATTCACCCCTCCACTTT
TRBJ2-1,TRBD2,few,16,TRBV10-3,CAISLRTSGSYNEQFF,TGTGCCATCAGCCTTCGGACTAGCGGTTCCTACAATGAGCAGTTCTTC
TRBJ2-5,TRBD2,many,14,TRBV6-2/TRBV6-3,CASTRDSGIETQYF,TGTGCCAGCACCCGTGATAGCGGGATAGAGACCCAGTACTTC
TRBJ1-1,NA,many,15,TRBV20-1,CSAMGGRSMNTEAFF,TGCAGTGCTATGGGGGGAAGAAGCATGAACACTGAAGCTTTCTTT
TRBJ2-2,TRBD2,few,18,TRBV7-9,CASSYPVLAGEGTGELFF,TGTGCCAGCAGTTACCCTGTCCTAGCGGGAGAGGGCACCGGGGAGCTGTTTTTT
TRBJ2-5,NA,many,15,TRBV20-1,CSARLWTLGGETQYF,TGCAGTGCTCGTCTTTGGACGCTCGGCGGGGAGACCCAGTACTTC
TRBJ1-5,TRBD1,few,18,TRBV28,CASSSTFGTGLSNQPQHF,TGTGCCAGCAGTTCCACTTTTGGGACAGGACTTAGCAATCAGCCCCAGCATTTT
TRBJ1-3,TRBD1,few,16,TRBV12-3/TRBV12-4,CASSRYDRALWNTIYF,TGTGCCAGCAGTCGGTACGACAGGGCGTTGTGGAACACCATATATTTT
TRBJ1-3,NA,many,12,TRBV6-6,CASSYSGNTIYF,TGTGCCAGCAGTTACTCGGGAAACACCATATATTTT
TRBJ2-3,NA,NA,14,TRBV27,CASRVGLPGGTQYF,TGTGCCAGCAGGGTGGGACTGCCCGGGGGTACGCAGTATTTT
TRBJ2-7,TRBD2,many,14,TRBV20-1,CSARGLAGDREQYF,TGCAGTGCTCGTGGACTAGCGGGAGATCGCGAGCAGTACTTC
TRBJ1-3,NA,many,13,TRBV20-1,CSAPGEAGNTIYF,TGCAGTGCTCCCGGGGAGGCTGGAAACACCATATATTTT
TRBJ1-4,TRBD1,NA,17,TRBV28,CASVRSQGAPRNEKLFF,TGTGCCAGCGTCCGGAGTCAGGGGGCTCCGAGGAATGAAAAACTGTTTTTT
TRBJ2-5,TRBD2,few,14,TRBV7-7,CASSPPGRQETQYF,TGTGCCAGCAGCCCCCCCGGGAGGCAAGAGACCCAGTACTTC
TRBJ2-3,NA,NA,16,TRBV24-1,CATSDSSGQVTDTQYF,TGTGCCACCAGTGATTCCAGCGGGCAAGTCACAGATACGCAGTATTTT
TRBJ1-5,TRBD1,many,12,TRBV5-5,CASSPTGQTQHF,TGTGCCAGCAGCCCCACGGGACAGACCCAGCATTTT
TRBJ1-5,NA,few,13,TRBV2,CASSEADGQPQHF,TGTGCCAGCAGTGAAGCGGACGGACAGCCCCAGCATTTT
TRBJ2-7,TRBD2,many,16,TRBV11-2,CASSTARDYSSHEQYF,TGTGCCAGCAGTACAGCCCGGGACTACTCTTCCCACGAGCAGTACTTC
TRBJ1-2,TRBD1,many,14,TRBV28,CASSRDRGKPGYTF,TGTGCCAGCAGCCGGGACAGGGGAAAACCCGGCTACACCTTC
TRBJ2-7,NA,NA,13,TRBV10-3,CAIREPPGSEQYF,TGTGCCATCAGAGAGCCTCCAGGGAGCGAGCAGTACTTC
TRBJ2-7,TRBD2,many,17,TRBV6-5,CASSYSMSSGSSYEQYF,TGTGCCAGCAGTTACTCGATGTCTAGCGGCTCCTCCTACGAGCAGTACTTC
TRBJ1-4,TRBD1,NA,15,TRBV12-3/TRBV12-4,CASSLSGTGDEKLFF,TGTGCCAGCAGTTTATCCGGGACAGGTGATGAAAAACTGTTTTTT
TRBJ1-1,NA,few,11,TRBV19,CASGGVSEAFF,TGTGCCTCGGGCGGAGTCTCTGAAGCTTTCTTT
TRBJ2-2,NA,NA,14,TRBV10-3,CAISESGDTGELFF,TGTGCCATCAGTGAATCGGGGGACACCGGGGAGCTGTTTTTT
TRBJ2-5,NA,few,14,TRBV11-3,CASSLDIVRPTQYF,TGTGCCAGCAGCTTAGACATCGTACGCCCGACCCAGTACTTC
TRBJ2-5,TRBD1,few,16,TRBV7-9,CASSQPGTALLRTQYF,TGTGCCAGCAGCCAACCTGGGACAGCGCTCCTGAGGACCCAGTACTTC
TRBJ1-2,TRBD1,many,13,TRBV29-1,CSVTGTVNYGYTF,TGCAGCGTTACCGGGACAGTGAACTATGGCTACACCTTC
TRBJ2-2,NA,many,14,TRBV12-3/TRBV12-4,CASSSTRNTGELFF,TGTGCCAGCAGTTCCACTAGAAACACCGGGGAGCTGTTTTTT
TRBJ2-1,TRBD2,few,14,TRBV11-3,CASARAAGINEQFF,TGTGCCAGCGCTAGGGCAGCGGGAATAAATGAGCAGTTCTTC
TRBJ1-2,NA,few,11,TRBV4-1,CASSHAYGYTF,TGCGCCAGCAGCCACGCTTATGGCTACACCTTC
TRBJ2-7,NA,many,14,TRBV12-3/TRBV12-4,CASSFARAQGEQYF,TGTGCCAGCAGTTTTGCCAGGGCTCAGGGAGAGCAGTACTTC
TRBJ2-4,NA,many,17,TRBV18,CASSPAPRAAPGNIQYF,TGTGCCAGCTCACCAGCACCTCGAGCCGCACCCGGAAACATTCAGTACTTC
TRBJ2-7,TRBD2,once,18,TRBV27,CASSRAAGVAGGLYEQYF,TGTGCCAGCAGTCGGGCAGCCGGAGTCGCGGGAGGCCTCTACGAGCAGTACTTC
TRBJ2-7,NA,NA,16,TRBV7-8,CASSLAVLPGNYEQYF,TGTGCCAGCAGCTTAGCAGTGTTGCCAGGCAACTACGAGCAGTACTTC
TRBJ2-1,TRBD2,many,16,TRBV12-3/TRBV12-4,CASCPPGLAVYNEQFF,TGTGCCAGCTGCCCCCCGGGACTAGCAGTCTACAATGAGCAGTTCTTC
TRBJ1-1,NA,many,17,TRBV4-1,CASALGGLSAGNTEAFF,TGCGCCAGTGCTTTAGGGGGGCTTAGTGCGGGAAACACTGAAGCTTTCTTT
TRBJ2-3,TRBD2,many,14,TRBV7-7,CASSSGLATDTQYF,TGTGCCAGCAGCTCAGGACTAGCCACAGATACGCAGTATTTT
TRBJ2-5,TRBD1,NA,15,TRBV12-3/TRBV12-4,CASSSYRGHQETQYF,TGTGCCAGCAGCTCATACAGGGGCCATCAAGAGACCCAGTACTTC
TRBJ1-1,NA,NA,14,TRBV30,CAWSVLTGNTEAFF,TGTGCCTGGAGTGTCCTAACCGGGAACACTGAAGCTTTCTTT
TRBJ2-3,TRBD2,NA,18,TRBV11-2,CASSFSGRTRTRTDTQYF,TGTGCCAGCAGTTTTAGCGGGAGGACAAGAACGAGAACAGATACGCAGTATTTT
TRBJ1-2,NA,NA,16,TRBV9,CASSASGTLLLHGYTF,TGTGCCAGCAGCGCGTCCGGGACACTGCTGCTCCATGGCTACACCTTC
TRBJ2-1,NA,few,12,TRBV12-3/TRBV12-4,CASSSGYNEQFF,TGTGCCAGCAGTAGCGGTTACAATGAGCAGTTCTTC
TRBJ2-7,TRBD1,few,13,TRBV7-8,CASSFDRVGEQYF,TGTGCCAGCAGCTTTGACAGGGTGGGCGAGCAGTACTTC
TRBJ2-3,TRBD2,NA,17,TRBV7-8,CASSLGALAIPTDTQYF,TGTGCCAGCAGCTTAGGGGCACTAGCGATTCCCACAGATACGCAGTATTTT
TRBJ2-7,NA,few,16,TRBV7-9,CASSPRLQQGTDEQYF,TGTGCCAGCAGCCCCCGACTCCAACAGGGTACTGACGAGCAGTACTTC
TRBJ2-1,TRBD1,many,16,TRBV27,CASSLRVAGGNNEQFF,TGTGCCAGCAGTTTAAGGGTGGCAGGGGGCAACAATGAGCAGTTCTTC
TRBJ2-7,NA,few,14,TRBV11-2,CASSLDPGPYEQYF,TGTGCCAGCAGCTTAGATCCGGGACCCTACGAGCAGTACTTC
TRBJ1-5,TRBD1,many,15,TRBV6-1,CASSFGTGVAQPQHF,TGTGCCAGCAGTTTCGGGACAGGGGTCGCTCAGCCCCAGCATTTT